The clone carrying this T cell receptor beta chain has at least ten counts. Its antigen is not known. In the library, individual cDNA molecules carried attached unique molecular identifiers. TCRdb redid the calling of the 5' RACE reads with MiXCR, one entry per CDR3 protein. The data hold over 25,000 distinct CDR3 sequences, with about 7% observed a single time. These data originate in a study of early T cells in non-severe SARS-CoV-2 infection. Turning to the study itself: Sequenced material consisted of bulk RNA (from unsorted whole blood), and chains were unpaired. Regarding the study as a whole: Matching against VDJdb likely underestimated virus-specific expansions, favoring anti-spike CD8.

Germline CDR1 reads SGHNT; CDR2 reads YYREEE (reference sequence). The CDR3 runs 14 residues. V dropped 1 base and J dropped 4; count of bases not matched to a gene: 0. The receptor was isolated from an adult who was a healthcare worker with PCR-confirmed SARS-CoV-2 infection or an uninfected control (not recorded which). The chain uses TRBV5-4 and TRBJ2-2, with 8 bases lining up with TRBD1. The sample comprised whole blood. The CDR3 nucleotides read TGTGCCAGCAGCTTGACAGGGGGCACCGGGGAGCTGTTTTTT. This translates into CASSLTGGTGELFF.